This TCR beta chain was documented in a study of neurological immune-mediated disorders. This CDR3 has 15 amino acids. Germline V gene lookup returns CDR1 SGHRS and CDR2 YFSETQ. J gave up 3 bases and V 2 bases, and 3 bases lay outside the gene matches. This clonotype was seen many times. TCRdb used MiXCR to reprocess the 5' RACE reads, holding one entry per CDR3 protein. The table includes roughly 32,000 distinct CDR3 sequences, 15% detected once. 2 million unsorted PBMCs were stored in RNAlater at -80 °C before RNA extraction. The sample taken for sequencing was PBMCs. This chain uses TRBV5-1 with TRBJ2-1, with TRBD1 identical over 9 bases. This receptor was identified in a man between 70 and 80 years old in good health. CDR3 residues: CASSLGDRVYNEQFF. CDR3 nucleotide sequence: TGCGCCAGCAGCTTAGGGGACAGGGTCTACAATGAGCAGTTCTTC.